Following are 4 T cell receptor beta chains from one sample sequenced in a study of cytomegalovirus exposure and HLA in healthy donors. Both 60 Vbeta primers and 13 Jbeta primers went into the PCR. Measured with immunoSEQ multiplex PCR; TCRdb has only the in-frame clones, and not every one. The sample shows about 190,000 clones, roughly 80% of them seen only once. Sequencing input: PBMCs. The source of these receptors is a boy between 10 and 17 years old in good health and CMV-seronegative.

This chain connects TRBV10-3 to TRBJ2-1, with D possibly TRBD2 on 5 matching bases. This CDR3 comprises 13 residues. The germline gives CDR1 ENHRY, CDR2 SYGVKD. V was clipped by 4 bases and J by 9 bases, with 13 bases between them. The CDR3 is CAISGEGAGEQFF. The DNA of the CDR3 is TGTGCCATCAGTGGCGAAGGTGCGGGTGAGCAGTTCTTC.

V is TRBV28 and J is TRBJ1-5, with 7 bases fitting TRBD1. The CDR3 is 15 amino acids. Germline V lookup: CDR1 MDHEN, CDR2 SYDVKM. V trimming: 2 bases; J trimming: 8 bases; junction bases outside the gene matches: 9. CDR3 DNA sequence: TGTGCCAGCAGTTTAGGGCAGGGGGGATGGAAGCCCCAGCATTTT. Its protein is CASSLGQGGWKPQHF.

This clone was found a few times. The rearrangement links TRBV6-4 to TRBJ1-6; 8 bases line up with TRBD1. The CDR3 is 15 amino acids. Per germline, CDR1 MRHNA and CDR2 SNTAGT. J lost 10 bases, V lost 2 bases, and 7 bases had no gene match. CDR3 sequence: CASSDTAGGGSPLHF. The CDR3 DNA sequence: TGTGCCAGCAGTGACACAGCAGGGGGCGGCTCACCCCTCCACTTT.

This clone has more than one count but fewer than ten. The V call is TRBV11-2, the J call TRBJ2-1, with a possible D match to TRBD1 (5 bases). The CDR3 has 15 residues. Germline V gives CDR1 SGHAT, CDR2 FQNNGV. Deletions cut 0 bases from V and 3 bases from J, with 9 bases between. This CDR3 is CASSLEGQGYNEQFF. In DNA, the CDR3 is TGTGCCAGCAGCTTAGAAGGGCAGGGCTACAATGAGCAGTTCTTC.